This entry describes one T cell receptor (beta chain). The CDR3 contains 14 residues. Between the trimmed V and J ends, which lost 4 bases and 2 bases, there was a span of 12 bases. CDR1 and CDR2 from the germline V gene are SQVTM and ANQGSEA. Study processing details: Quantification of nucleated cells was approximated via reference gene primer amplification. Using immunoSEQ multiplex PCR, the repertoire was profiled, and TCRdb retains in-frame clones only, with some absent. The D gene and trimming were derived from the DNA, and the V and J assignments and clone size from that table. The sample has some 150,000 clones, approximately 81% seen once. The data belong to a study of blood T cell repertoires in COVID-19. Background on the study: The United States, Italy and Spain were the sources of the acute and convalescent COVID-19 samples.

The rearrangement links TRBV29-1 to TRBJ2-1; D remains ambiguous. Input material: peripheral blood. The clonotype was recovered from a man between 40 and 49 years old with acute or convalescent COVID-19. The DNA for the CDR3 is TGCAGCGTTGCTACGGTCTTAGCCTACAATGAGCAGTTCTTC. It codes for CSVATVLAYNEQFF.